The next 13 T cell receptor beta chains were all read from a single sample in a study of T cells in localized non-small cell lung cancer. Some clones are missing from TCRdb's copy, which holds only in-frame ones; the method was immunoSEQ multiplex PCR. In the table there are 31,000 or so clones, over 75% of which are singletons. The material sequenced was peripheral blood mononuclear cells, taken before any cancer treatment. The receptors come from a woman between 40 and 69 years old with stage III lung adenocarcinoma.

The chain recombines TRBV19 with TRBJ2-1; the D gene is possibly TRBD2 (5 bases). CDR3 length: 15 residues. The ends were cut back, 6 bases at V and 2 bases at J, with 14 bases in the middle. Looked up from germline, CDR1 is LNHDA and CDR2 is SQIVND (reference sequence). Here the CDR3 DNA reads TGTGCCAGTAGCCCTGTGTACGGGACCTACAATGAGCAGTTCTTC. Translated, it gives CASSPVYGTYNEQFF.

This chain connects TRBV7-9 to TRBJ2-5; D is tentatively TRBD1 or TRBD2 (5 bases each). The CDR3 contains 14 residues. Trimming cost V 3 bases and J 5 bases, with 13 bases left between them. In germline, CDR1 is SEHNR, CDR2 FQNEAQ (reference sequence). DNA for the CDR3: TGTGCCAGCAGCTTCGCCCTGGGACCGGAGACCCAGTACTTC. It translates to CASSFALGPETQYF.

CDR3 sequence: CAWTAGGDTQYF. The CDR3 DNA reads TGTGCCTGGACTGCGGGGGGGGATACGCAGTATTTT. The V gene is TRBV30, the J gene TRBJ2-3, with 9 bases aligning to TRBD2. Per germline, CDR1 GTSNPN and CDR2 SVGIG (reference sequence). This CDR3 comprises 12 residues. The V segment lost 4 bases and the J segment 6 bases; nucleotides outside the gene matches: 2.

The V gene is TRBV10-3, the J gene TRBJ2-7, with 12 bases matching TRBD2. The CDR3 is 16 amino acids. Germline V gene lookup returns CDR1 ENHRY and CDR2 SYGVKD. V lost 4 bases and J lost 1; bases outside the gene matches: 5. The chain's CDR3 is CAISGRTSGDSYEQYF. Written as DNA, the CDR3 is TGTGCCATCAGTGGGAGGACTAGCGGGGATTCCTACGAGCAGTACTTC.

The gene calls are TRBV7-9 and TRBJ1-2; the match to TRBD1 covers 9 bases. This CDR3 is 13 amino acids long. From germline, CDR1 is SEHNR and CDR2 FQNEAQ (reference sequence). V was pared by 1 base and J by 7 bases, with 1 base of the junction left unmatched. CDR3 nucleotide sequence: TGTGCCAGCAGCTTAGGGACAGGGGCTGGCTACACCTTC. Protein product: CASSLGTGAGYTF.

This sequence joins TRBV6-5 and TRBJ1-2, with D unresolved. This CDR3 spans 16 amino acids. Trimming removed 4 bases from V and 4 bases from J, with 19 bases in between. CDR1 and CDR2 from the germline V gene are MNHEY and SVGAGI. The chain's CDR3 is CASSCLWDRKTYGYTF. CDR3 coding DNA: TGTGCCAGCAGTTGTTTATGGGATAGAAAGACCTATGGCTACACCTTC.

This clone was recorded once. The chain uses TRBV5-1 and TRBJ2-5; D is perhaps TRBD1 (5 bases). The V and J ends lost 0 bases and 5 bases respectively, with 11 bases between them. This CDR3 has 14 amino acids. Germline V gene data show CDR1 as SGHRS and CDR2 as YFSETQ. CDR3 DNA sequence: TGCGCCAGCAGCTTGGGGTCAGGGATCGAGACCCAGTACTTC. Protein sequence: CASSLGSGIETQYF.

The chain has TRBV29-1 and TRBJ2-7; TRBD1 matches 10 bases. The V segment lost 4 bases and the J segment 2 bases; nucleotides outside the gene matches: 5. Looked up from germline, CDR1 is SQVTM and CDR2 is ANQGSEA. This CDR3 has 14 residues. The CDR3 loop reads CSVATGGPPYEQYF. As DNA, the CDR3 is TGCAGCGTTGCGACAGGGGGCCCACCCTACGAGCAGTACTTC.

V usage is TRBV28 and J usage is TRBJ1-3; D gene uncertain. Trimming took off 5 bases at V and 4 bases at J, with 15 bases between the two ends. In germline, CDR1 is MDHEN, CDR2 SYDVKM. The CDR3 covers 15 residues. The CDR3 here is CASSLLGLGGNTIYF. In nucleotides, the CDR3 is TGTGCCAGCAGTCTCCTCGGGCTGGGGGGAAACACCATATATTTT.

This chain connects TRBV5-1 to TRBJ2-3; 9 bases agree with TRBD1. V lost 4 bases to trimming and J lost 6 bases; unmatched junction nucleotides: 6. This CDR3 region has 14 residues. Germline V lookup: CDR1 SGHRS, CDR2 YFSETQ. The CDR3 loop is CASSEGQGEDTQYF. The CDR3 coding sequence is TGCGCCAGCAGCGAGGGACAGGGCGAGGATACGCAGTATTTT.

This clone was observed a single time. The genes are TRBV6-6 and TRBJ2-5; the D gene could be TRBD1 or TRBD2 (5 bases each). The V end lost 4 bases, the J end lost 1 base, and 10 bases lay between the germline ends. The germline V gene encodes CDR1 MNHNY and CDR2 SVGAGI (reference sequence). The CDR3 consists of 14 residues. The CDR3 spells CASSSLGGQETQYF. In DNA form, the CDR3 reads TGTGCCAGCAGTTCCCTTGGGGGCCAAGAGACCCAGTACTTC.

The V call is TRBV2, the J call TRBJ1-5; 8 nucleotides match TRBD1. The CDR3 is 14 residues long. V shed 5 bases, J shed 7 bases, and the junction held 7 bases outside the gene matches. CDR1 and CDR2 from the germline V gene are SNHLY and FYNNEI. The CDR3 DNA is TGTGCCAGCAGTTCACAGGGGGGTGGGCAGCCCCAGCATTTT. The encoded protein is CASSSQGGGQPQHF.

The chain carries TRBV27 and TRBJ2-3; unclear D gene. Trimming removed 7 bases from V and 4 bases from J, with 18 bases in between. From germline, CDR1 is MNHEY and CDR2 SMNVEV (reference sequence). The CDR3 is 15 residues long. The CDR3 reads CASTLVGRAADTQYF. The CDR3 DNA reads TGTGCCAGCACCCTAGTGGGAAGGGCTGCAGATACGCAGTATTTT.